This TCR beta chain was documented in a study of human T cells and chemical hapten exposure. Unique molecular identifiers were affixed to discrete cDNA molecules within the library. MiXCR, run by TCRdb on the RACE reads, gives a single entry per CDR3 protein. The table has 70,000 to 95,000 distinct CDR3 sequences, about 9.2% seen once. Time point meaning: healthy volunteer bleed at 6 weeks. Unfractionated whole blood was the source of the extracted total RNA. The sequenced sample consisted of whole blood. The sequence came from a female donor in good health. Some clones in this sample may be carry-over from other donors' samples.

This CDR3 is CASSPMGSWLGEQYF. DNA of the CDR3: TGTGCCAGCAGCCCGATGGGGTCATGGTTGGGCGAGCAGTACTTC. This chain uses TRBV7-3 with TRBJ2-7; D remains ambiguous. Germline V gene data show CDR1 as SGHTA and CDR2 as FQGTGA. This CDR3 comprises 15 residues. V lost 5 bases to trimming and J lost 6 bases, with 20 bases between them.